Shown below are 6 T cell receptor beta chains from a single sample sequenced in a study of Tregs in tolerant kidney transplant recipients. Here immunoSEQ multiplex PCR was the method, and the copy in TCRdb shows in-frame clones only, minus some. Of roughly 68,000 clones in the sample, 84% were seen once. Sequenced sample: CD4+ T cells from blood. These receptors were taken from a human donor in good health.

The CDR3 bases are TGTGCCAGCAGTTACGCAGGGGCGAACACTGAAGCTTTCTTT. Its protein is CASSYAGANTEAFF. The genes are TRBV6-5 and TRBJ1-1, with D tentatively TRBD1 (6 bases). The V gene's germline CDR1 is MNHEY and CDR2 SVGAGI. CDR3 length: 14 amino acids. V was pared by 2 bases and J by 1 base, with 8 bases between.

This chain uses TRBV30 with TRBJ1-2; TRBD1 might be the D (6 bases). From germline, CDR1 is GTSNPN and CDR2 SVGIG (reference sequence). Trimming took off 2 bases at V and 8 bases at J, with 12 bases between the two ends. The CDR3 runs 12 residues. The chain's CDR3 is CAWSSPGAGYTF. The CDR3 nucleotides are TGTGCCTGGAGTAGTCCAGGGGCGGGCTACACCTTC.

The chain has TRBV6-5 and TRBJ2-7; D unresolved. Trimming left V 3 bases short and J 2 bases short, with 8 bases between. The CDR3 consists of 13 residues. Looked up from germline, CDR1 is MNHEY and CDR2 is SVGAGI. The CDR3 sequence: CASSYRAAYEQYF. DNA of the CDR3: TGTGCCAGCAGTTATCGCGCAGCCTACGAGCAGTACTTC.

This chain joins TRBV18 and TRBJ1-2; D call uncertain. The germline CDR1 and CDR2 sequences are KGHSH and LQKENI. V was trimmed by 3 bases and J by 4 bases, leaving 9 bases between them. This CDR3 has 13 residues. The CDR3 nucleotides read TGTGCCAGCTCACCGGGCACCCTCTATGGCTACACCTTC. Its translation: CASSPGTLYGYTF.

This chain uses TRBV6-5 with TRBJ2-3, with D perhaps matching TRBD2 (5 bases). The length of the CDR3 is 15 residues. Deletions cut 2 bases from V and 6 bases from J, with 15 bases between. CDR1 and CDR2 (germline): MNHEY, SVGAGI. CDR3 region: CASSYTPLAPDTQYF. The CDR3 DNA reads as TGTGCCAGCAGTTACACCCCGCTAGCCCCGGATACGCAGTATTTT.

V is TRBV19 and J is TRBJ2-2; D is unresolved. The V gene lost 5 bases and the J gene lost 6 bases, with 16 bases spanning the gap. CDR1 and CDR2 from the germline V gene are LNHDA and SQIVND (reference sequence). There are 15 residues in the CDR3. The CDR3 bases are TGTGCCAGTAGTCTGTGGGCCGGACCCTCCGGGGAGCTGTTTTTT. Translating it yields CASSLWAGPSGELFF.